A single sample gave rise to the 27 T cell receptor beta chains below, sequenced in a study of cytomegalovirus exposure and HLA in healthy donors. PCR primers comprised 60 Vbeta and 13 Jbeta primers. Generated by immunoSEQ multiplex PCR, the TCRdb table keeps only in-frame clones and is missing some. The table includes about 190,000 clones, about nine tenths detected once. Sequencing was carried out using PBMCs. The receptors stem from a man aged 30 to 45 in good health and CMV-seronegative.

The CDR3 DNA follows: TGTGCCAGCAGAGGACTAGCGGACTCCTACGAGCAGTACTTC. Translation: CASRGLADSYEQYF. J is TRBJ2-7 and V is TRBV7-8; TRBD2 matches at 10 bases. Per the germline V gene, CDR1 is SGHVS and CDR2 is FQNEAQ. CDR3 size: 14 residues. V was pared by 6 bases and J by 0 bases, with 2 bases of the junction left unmatched.

This clone was detected only once. CDR3 bases: TGTGCCTGGAGTGTAGGGCAGGGCAGGCAGCCCCAGCATTTT. This encodes CAWSVGQGRQPQHF. The chain uses TRBV30 and TRBJ1-5; weak D call: TRBD1 (5 bases). The CDR3 has 14 residues. V shed 0 bases and J shed 7 bases, with 13 bases lying between them. The germline V gene has CDR1 GTSNPN and CDR2 SVGIG (reference sequence).

The rearrangement links TRBV19 to TRBJ1-2; 11 bases fit TRBD1. The length of the CDR3 is 16 residues. V was pared by 3 bases and J by 5 bases, with 8 bases of the junction left unmatched. The V gene's germline CDR1 is LNHDA and CDR2 SQIVND (reference sequence). CDR3 in DNA: TGTGCCAGTAGTATTTCACCGGGACAGGGGGTGTATGGCTACACCTTC. Protein product: CASSISPGQGVYGYTF.

Written as DNA, the CDR3 is TGTGCCAGCGATGGCCCTTTGTACTTC. It yields the protein CASDGPLYF. The chain joins TRBV2 to TRBJ2-7; D not resolved. Germline loops: CDR1 SNHLY, CDR2 FYNNEI. The CDR3 loop spans 9 amino acids. V lost 8 bases, J lost 12 bases, and 11 bases lay in between.

This chain joins TRBV7-9 and TRBJ2-1, with D hard to call. Per germline, CDR1 SEHNR and CDR2 FQNEAQ (reference sequence). The CDR3 is 14 amino acids. The V end lost 0 bases, the J end lost 7 bases, and 10 bases lay between the germline ends. CDR3 protein: CASSLALADNEQFF. The CDR3, as DNA: TGTGCCAGCAGCTTAGCGTTGGCGGATAATGAGCAGTTCTTC.

This chain uses TRBV7-6 with TRBJ1-4; D gene uncertain. The CDR3 length is 15 residues. Germline assignment: CDR1 SGHVS and CDR2 FNYEAQ. Trimming removed 2 bases from V and 0 bases from J, with 7 bases in between. CDR3 protein: CASSLTRTTNEKLFF. In nucleotides, the CDR3 is TGTGCCAGCAGCTTAACGAGAACAACTAATGAAAAACTGTTTTTT.

The chain uses TRBV6-1 and TRBJ1-2; weak D call: TRBD1 (5 bases). With 8 bases removed from V and 0 bases from J, the gap between germline ends came to 16 bases. The CDR3 spans 15 residues. Germline V CDR1 and CDR2: MNHNS, SASEGT. The CDR3 reads CASVERDRTNYGYTF. CDR3 DNA sequence: TGTGCCAGCGTAGAGCGGGACCGAACTAACTATGGCTACACCTTC.

This sequence joins TRBV6-5 and TRBJ1-2; maybe TRBD1 (5 bases). Trimming stripped 6 bases from V and 2 bases from J, with 10 bases between. Germline V gene sequence: CDR1 MNHEY, CDR2 SVGAGI. This CDR3 is built from 13 residues. The CDR3 sequence is CASRRTINYGYTF. DNA of the CDR3: TGTGCCAGCAGGAGGACAATCAACTATGGCTACACCTTC.

In its sample, this clone was seen once. This chain joins TRBV4-3 and TRBJ2-7; D not certain. The CDR3 consists of 16 residues. V dropped 1 base and J dropped 2 bases, with 15 bases sitting between them. CDR1 and CDR2 from the germline V gene are LGHNA and YSLEER. The CDR3 DNA sequence: TGCGCCAGCAGCCAAGCATGGCATGCCCCCCCCTACGAGCAGTACTTC. Protein product: CASSQAWHAPPYEQYF.

This clone was observed a single time. V gene TRBV7-6 combines with J gene TRBJ1-3; D perhaps matches TRBD1 (5 bases). Deletions cut 2 bases from V and 2 bases from J, with 10 bases between. The CDR3 is 15 amino acids. Looked up from germline, CDR1 is SGHVS and CDR2 is FNYEAQ. The CDR3 reads CASSLRDSPGNTIYF. CDR3 bases: TGTGCCAGCAGCTTAAGGGACTCCCCTGGAAACACCATATATTTT.

The rearrangement joins TRBV28 to TRBJ1-4; D ambiguous. Trimming removed 4 bases from V and 8 bases from J, with 17 bases in between. This CDR3 has 15 amino acids. Per germline, CDR1 MDHEN and CDR2 SYDVKM. The CDR3 loop reads CASSSTLAGWEKLFF. For the CDR3, the DNA is TGTGCCAGCAGTTCGACACTTGCGGGGTGGGAAAAACTGTTTTTT. The full variable domain, in which reference TRBV28 and TRBJ1-4 provide the parts outside the CDR3, is DVKVTQSSRYLVKRTGEKVFLECVQDMDHENMFWYRQDPGLGLRLIYFSYDVKMKEKGDIPEGYSVSREKKERFSLILESASTNQTSMYLCASSSTLAGWEKLFFGSGTQLSVL.

The gene calls are TRBV7-9 and TRBJ2-1; 9 bases are shared with TRBD2. V was pared by 0 bases and J by 13 bases, with 7 bases of the junction left unmatched. The V gene's germline CDR1 is SEHNR and CDR2 FQNEAQ (reference sequence). CDR3 size: 14 residues. In DNA form, the CDR3 reads TGTGCCAGCAGCTTAGCGCTGGCTAGCGGGGACCAGTTCTTC. Protein product: CASSLALASGDQFF.

The V gene is TRBV7-6, the J gene TRBJ2-1, with D uncertain. There are 14 residues in the CDR3. With 3 bases removed from V and 1 base from J, the gap between germline ends came to 7 bases. From germline, CDR1 is SGHVS and CDR2 FNYEAQ. The CDR3 DNA reads TGTGCCAGCAGCTTCACGGGTTCCTACAATGAGCAGTTCTTC. Translating gives CASSFTGSYNEQFF.

The rearrangement uses TRBV28 and TRBJ2-2, with 7 nucleotides matching TRBD2. V lost 3 bases and J lost 6; bases outside the gene matches: 10. The CDR3 totals 16 residues. CDR1 MDHEN and CDR2 SYDVKM come from the germline V gene. This CDR3 is CASSLPGGGEAGELFF. The DNA for the CDR3 is TGTGCCAGCAGTTTGCCCGGGGGAGGGGAGGCCGGGGAGCTGTTTTTT.

J is TRBJ1-3 and V is TRBV28, with D perhaps TRBD1 (6 bases). Trimming cost V 7 bases and J 0 bases, with 19 bases left between them. Germline assignment: CDR1 MDHEN and CDR2 SYDVKM. This CDR3 spans 17 amino acids. For the CDR3, the DNA is TGTGCCAGCACGGACCAAGGGACACTCCTCTCTGGAAACACCATATATTTT. Amino acid sequence: CASTDQGTLLSGNTIYF.

The chain employs TRBV10-3 and TRBJ1-1; D is undetermined. The V end was cut by 7 bases, the J end by 4 bases, with 16 bases between. Per germline, CDR1 ENHRY and CDR2 SYGVKD. The CDR3 is 14 amino acids. The CDR3 sequence is CAITSTTSPTEAFF. Written as DNA, the CDR3 is TGTGCCATCACTTCGACAACCTCCCCCACTGAAGCTTTCTTT.

This clone turned up a few times. The rearrangement links TRBV2 to TRBJ1-2, with D unclear. The CDR3 sequence is 14 residues long. Germline CDR1 reads SNHLY; CDR2 reads FYNNEI. Between the trimmed V and J ends, which lost 1 base and 4 bases, there was a span of 10 bases. DNA for the CDR3: TGTGCCAGCAGTGAAGAAACCTACTCCTATGGCTACACCTTC. Its protein is CASSEETYSYGYTF. The full variable domain, in which reference TRBV2 and TRBJ1-2 provide the parts outside the CDR3, is EPEVTQTPSHQVTQMGQEVILRCVPISNHLYFYWYRQILGQKVEFLVSFYNNEISEKSEIFDDQFSVERPDGSNFTLKIRSTKLEDSAMYFCASSEETYSYGYTFGSGTRLTVV.

As DNA, the CDR3 is TGTGCCAGCAGTCTGAGAAATTCACCCCTCCACTTT. It specifies CASSLRNSPLHF. This rearrangement joins TRBV6-5 to TRBJ1-6, with D uncertain. The germline gives CDR1 MNHEY, CDR2 SVGAGI. Trimming removed 5 bases at V and 7 bases at J, with 6 bases between. The CDR3 covers 12 residues.

The chain employs TRBV5-1 and TRBJ2-1; 10 nucleotides agree with TRBD1. V lost 4 bases and J lost 8; bases outside the gene matches: 3. The germline V gene encodes CDR1 SGHRS and CDR2 YFSETQ. The CDR3 totals 13 residues. CDR3 protein: CASSRQGADEQFF. CDR3 nucleotides: TGCGCCAGCAGCCGACAGGGGGCTGATGAGCAGTTCTTC.

A few counts support this clone. The rearrangement links TRBV19 to TRBJ1-1; D is uncertain. Trimming left V 3 bases short and J 4 bases short, with 18 bases between. The V gene's germline CDR1 is LNHDA and CDR2 SQIVND (reference sequence). The CDR3 runs 16 residues. CDR3: CASSMRGGEGRTEAFF. The CDR3, as DNA: TGTGCCAGTAGTATGCGGGGAGGAGAGGGTCGCACTGAAGCTTTCTTT.

This clone was seen just once. The chain joins TRBV18 to TRBJ2-2, with 8 bases that match TRBD1. The CDR3 extends over 14 amino acids. Unmatched junction bases numbered 5, after V lost 5 bases and J lost 6 bases. Germline V gene data show CDR1 as KGHSH and CDR2 as LQKENI. The CDR3 spells CASSLAGGSGELFF. CDR3 DNA sequence: TGTGCCAGCTCATTAGCAGGGGGCTCCGGGGAGCTGTTTTTT.

Concerning this clone: A read error may produce the germline difference seen at one junction end. The chain links TRBV7-9 to TRBJ2-3; 9 bases are a match to TRBD2. The CDR3 is 16 amino acids. From germline, CDR1 is SEHNR and CDR2 FQNEAQ (reference sequence). The CDR3 loop reads CSSSSPSGGQADTQYF. The CDR3 DNA reads as TGTTCCAGCAGCTCCCCGAGCGGGGGGCAGGCAGATACGCAGTATTTT.

This clone appeared once. This sequence joins TRBV11-2 and TRBJ2-7, with a weak D call TRBD2 (6 bases). The ends were cut back, 5 bases at V and 3 bases at J, with 23 bases in the middle. Germline lookup yields CDR1 SGHAT and CDR2 FQNNGV. The CDR3 consists of 17 residues. CDR3 sequence (DNA): TGTGCCAGCAGCAAACGGGCGGGGATAACTGGTATCTACGAGCAGTACTTC. It is translated as CASSKRAGITGIYEQYF.

The CDR3 is CAIFSRDRENTEAFF. For the CDR3, the DNA is TGTGCCATTTTCTCCCGGGACAGGGAGAACACTGAAGCTTTCTTT. The V gene is TRBV2, the J gene TRBJ1-1; TRBD1 aligns across 9 bases. The CDR3 covers 15 residues. V lost 10 bases, J lost 1 base, and 10 bases stayed unmatched. CDR1 and CDR2 from the germline V gene are SNHLY and FYNNEI. Variable domain in full (rest from reference TRBV2 and TRBJ1-1): EPEVTQTPSHQVTQMGQEVILRCVPISNHLYFYWYRQILGQKVEFLVSFYNNEISEKSEIFDDQFSVERPDGSNFTLKIRSTKLEDSAMYFCAIFSRDRENTEAFFGQGTRLTVV.

The chain's CDR3 is CASSLVGTGAGSQETQYF. CDR3 coding DNA: TGCGCCAGCAGCTTGGTAGGGACAGGGGCCGGTTCCCAAGAGACCCAGTACTTC. The gene calls are TRBV5-1 and TRBJ2-5; TRBD1 agrees at 10 bases. Looked up from germline, CDR1 is SGHRS and CDR2 is YFSETQ. Trimming at V came to 0 bases and at J to 1 base, leaving 9 bases not matched to a gene. This CDR3 is 18 amino acids long.

The rearrangement links TRBV7-9 to TRBJ1-5, with TRBD1 matching over 10 bases. The CDR3 is 15 amino acids. Germline lookup yields CDR1 SEHNR and CDR2 FQNEAQ (reference sequence). Unmatched junction bases numbered 10, after V lost 7 bases and J lost 7 bases. This chain's CDR3 is CASTITGQGNQPQHF. As DNA, the CDR3 is TGTGCCAGCACCATCACGGGACAGGGGAACCAGCCCCAGCATTTT. Together with reference TRBV7-9 and TRBJ1-5, the CDR3 gives the full variable domain: DTGVSQNPRHKITKRGQNVTFRCDPISEHNRLYWYRQTLGQGPEFLTYFQNEAQLEKSRLLSDRFSAERPKGSFSTLEIQRTEQGDSAMYLCASTITGQGNQPQHFGDGTRLSIL.

The chain recombines TRBV18 with TRBJ1-2; D not resolved. V lost 6 bases and J 5 bases, leaving 13 bases between the germline ends. The V gene's germline CDR1 is KGHSH and CDR2 LQKENI. CDR3 length: 13 residues. The CDR3 DNA sequence: TGTGCCAGCTCCCCCGATACAGATTATGGCTACACCTTC. Protein product: CASSPDTDYGYTF.